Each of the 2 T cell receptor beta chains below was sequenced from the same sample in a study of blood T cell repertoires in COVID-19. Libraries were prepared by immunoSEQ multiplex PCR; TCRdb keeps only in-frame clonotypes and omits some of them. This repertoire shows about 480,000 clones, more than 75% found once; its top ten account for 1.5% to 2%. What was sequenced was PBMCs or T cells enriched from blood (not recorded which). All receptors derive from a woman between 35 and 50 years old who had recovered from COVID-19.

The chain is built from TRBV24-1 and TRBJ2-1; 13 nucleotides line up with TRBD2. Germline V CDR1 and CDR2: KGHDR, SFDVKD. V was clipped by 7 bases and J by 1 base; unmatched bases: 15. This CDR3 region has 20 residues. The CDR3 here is CATRTVTSGRALGSYNEQFF. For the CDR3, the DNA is TGTGCCACCAGAACCGTAACTAGCGGGAGGGCCTTAGGGTCCTACAATGAGCAGTTCTTC.

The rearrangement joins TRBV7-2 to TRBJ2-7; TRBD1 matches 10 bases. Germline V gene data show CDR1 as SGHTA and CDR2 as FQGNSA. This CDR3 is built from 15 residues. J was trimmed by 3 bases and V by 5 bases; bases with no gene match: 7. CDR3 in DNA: TGTGCCAGCAGCGCCCGGACAGGGGGTAACTACGAGCAGTACTTC. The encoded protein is CASSARTGGNYEQYF.